One and the same sample provided the 29 T cell receptor beta chains below, sequenced in a study of identical twins. MiXCR, run by TCRdb on the 5' RACE reads, gives a single entry per CDR3 protein. The sample has 350,000 to 400,000 distinct CDR3 sequences, roughly 9% seen once; the top ten hold approximately 9.3%. Input material: naive T cells sorted from blood. The receptors were sampled from a woman in her forties or fifties in good health.

The chain is built from TRBV2 and TRBJ1-4, with D maybe TRBD1 (5 bases). This CDR3 has 17 amino acids. Trimming pared 7 bases from V and 3 bases from J, leaving 21 bases between. Germline CDR1 and CDR2: SNHLY and FYNNEI. In DNA form, the CDR3 reads TGTGCCAGCATCTGGGGAACAGGTATCGGGCCTAATGAAAAACTGTTTTTT. Translating gives CASIWGTGIGPNEKLFF.

At least ten counts were recorded for this clonotype. V gene TRBV29-1 combines with J gene TRBJ2-2, with 8 bases fitting TRBD2. J was trimmed by 13 bases and V by 6 bases; bases with no gene match: 10. Germline CDR1 SQVTM, CDR2 ANQGSEA. CDR3 size: 12 residues. CDR3 sequence (DNA): TGCAGCGTCTTCCTAGCGGGTGACTTGCTGTTTTTT. It is translated as CSVFLAGDLLFF.

This clonotype came up many times. The gene calls are TRBV29-1 and TRBJ2-2; 7 bases map to TRBD2. The CDR3 is 13 residues long. The V gene's germline CDR1 is SQVTM and CDR2 ANQGSEA. With 7 bases clipped from V and 5 bases from J, the junction kept 7 bases outside the gene matches. CDR3 bases: TGCAGCGCTCGGACTAGTGGGACCGGGGAGCTGTTTTTT. Its translation: CSARTSGTGELFF.

CDR3 bases: TGTGCCAGCAGGCTCCCGGGCCTAGCGGGAGGTCCCTCCTACAATGAGCAGTTCTTC. Protein: CASRLPGLAGGPSYNEQFF. The rearrangement uses TRBV7-9 and TRBJ2-1; 11 bases map to TRBD2. Germline assignment: CDR1 SEHNR and CDR2 FQNEAQ (reference sequence). CDR3 length equals 19 residues. Losses at the gene ends were 6 bases for V and 0 bases for J; bases not matched to a gene: 13. Filled out from reference TRBV7-9 and TRBJ2-1, the complete variable domain reads DTGVSQNPRHKITKRGQNVTFRCDPISEHNRLYWYRQTLGQGPEFLTYFQNEAQLEKSRLLSDRFSAERPKGSFSTLEIQRTEQGDSAMYLCASRLPGLAGGPSYNEQFFGPGTRLTVL.

The rearrangement uses TRBV25-1 and TRBJ2-1, with TRBD2 as a possible D gene (5 bases). Germline V gene sequence: CDR1 MGHDK, CDR2 SYGVNS. The CDR3 is made up of 12 amino acids. Trimming removed 4 bases at V and 5 bases at J, with 6 bases between. The CDR3 region is CASSGENNEQFF. The CDR3 region has the DNA TGTGCCAGCAGTGGGGAGAACAATGAGCAGTTCTTC.

This chain connects TRBV7-8 to TRBJ1-1, with unresolved D. CDR3 size: 15 residues. V lost 5 bases to trimming and J lost 1 base, with 14 bases between them. Germline V lookup: CDR1 SGHVS, CDR2 FQNEAQ. This CDR3 is CASSPERAGNTEAFF. The CDR3 DNA reads TGTGCCAGCAGCCCTGAACGGGCGGGGAACACTGAAGCTTTCTTT.

The chain links TRBV20-1 to TRBJ1-6; D not certain. Trimming removed 6 bases at V and 7 bases at J, with 13 bases between. The CDR3 covers 13 residues. The germline gives CDR1 DFQATT, CDR2 SNEGSKA (reference sequence). The CDR3 sequence: CSAQEGANSPLHF. The DNA for the CDR3 is TGCAGTGCCCAGGAGGGCGCGAATTCACCCCTCCACTTT.

There are a few counts of this clonotype. The genes are TRBV15 and TRBJ2-1; 11 positions agree with TRBD2. In germline, CDR1 is LNHNV, CDR2 YYDKDF (reference sequence). The CDR3 runs to 16 residues. The J segment lost 4 bases and the V segment lost 1 base, leaving 3 bases of the junction unmatched. CDR3 loop: CATSRAASGGYNEQFF. DNA for the CDR3: TGTGCCACCAGCAGAGCCGCTAGCGGGGGGTACAATGAGCAGTTCTTC.

Only a few counts were recorded for this clonotype. The chain uses TRBV19 and TRBJ2-1; TRBD2 is a possible D gene (6 bases). Trimming left V 3 bases short and J 7 bases short, with 13 bases between. CDR3 length: 14 amino acids. Germline-derived CDR1 and CDR2 are LNHDA and SQIVND (reference sequence). CDR3 amino acids: CASSITHAGNEQFF. The DNA for the CDR3 is TGTGCCAGTAGTATTACCCACGCGGGGAATGAGCAGTTCTTC.

This clonotype was found once. The chain uses TRBV15 and TRBJ2-3; 7 bases align to TRBD1. This CDR3 is 15 amino acids long. With 5 bases clipped from V and 2 bases from J, the junction kept 7 bases outside the gene matches. Germline V gene data show CDR1 as LNHNV and CDR2 as YYDKDF (reference sequence). CDR3 residues: CATSAPGTATDTQYF. The CDR3 coding sequence is TGTGCCACCAGCGCACCCGGGACAGCCACAGATACGCAGTATTTT.

This clonotype was seen repeatedly, ten times or more. This chain connects TRBV5-5 to TRBJ2-5; tentatively, D is TRBD1 (6 bases). The V end was cut by 4 bases, the J end by 3 bases, with 16 bases between. The CDR3 sequence is 15 residues long. From germline, CDR1 is SGHKS and CDR2 YYEKEE (reference sequence). CDR3 nucleotides: TGTGCCAGCAGCCTAACACCACACAGGGAAGAGACCCAGTACTTC. Protein: CASSLTPHREETQYF.

This clonotype has more than one count but fewer than ten. The V and J genes are TRBV21-1 and TRBJ2-3; the table names TRBD2, a call not compared with the DNA. TRBV21-1 is a documented pseudogene. The CDR3 is 17 residues long. For the CDR3, the DNA is TGTGCCAGCAGCCCCTCACGGGGTACTACTAGCACAGATACGCAGTATTTT. Its protein product is CASSPSRGTTSTDTQYF.

This clonotype was picked up a small number of times. The gene calls are TRBV25-1 and TRBJ1-1; tentatively, D is TRBD1 (5 bases). The CDR3 contains 14 residues. Germline loops: CDR1 MGHDK, CDR2 SYGVNS. V shed 2 bases and J shed 1 base, with 8 bases lying between them. The CDR3 DNA follows: TGTGCCAGCAGTGAAGGGGGGGGGAACACTGAAGCTTTCTTT. Translated, it gives CASSEGGGNTEAFF.

This clonotype has a count of ten or more. The chain joins TRBV6-1 to TRBJ2-3; 8 bases are a match to TRBD1. With V trimmed by 1 base and J by 5 bases, 5 bases remained unmatched. Germline values: CDR1 MNHNS, CDR2 SASEGT. The CDR3 loop spans 15 amino acids. CDR3 DNA sequence: TGTGCCAGCAGTGAAGTAACAGGGGGGCAAGATACGCAGTATTTT. It specifies CASSEVTGGQDTQYF.

This clonotype has at least ten counts. V gene TRBV9 combines with J gene TRBJ2-1; TRBD2 aligns across 9 bases. CDR1 is SGDLS, CDR2 YYNGEE, per germline. Trimming took 0 bases from V and 6 from J; bases not matched to a gene: 4. The CDR3 has 15 residues. The CDR3: CASSVVNSGSNEQFF. The DNA for the CDR3 is TGTGCCAGCAGCGTAGTTAATAGCGGGAGCAATGAGCAGTTCTTC.

This clonotype was seen a few times. J is TRBJ2-5 and V is TRBV9; D is perhaps TRBD2 (5 bases). Germline V gene sequence: CDR1 SGDLS, CDR2 YYNGEE. The CDR3 runs 15 residues. Trimming shortened V by 2 bases and J by 0 bases, and 11 bases separated the two germline ends. As DNA, the CDR3 is TGTGCCAGCAGCGTTGGAGCGGTGAACCAAGAGACCCAGTACTTC. Its translation is CASSVGAVNQETQYF.

The rearrangement uses TRBV3-1 and TRBJ2-2; 10 bases map to TRBD2. The V and J ends lost 1 base and 3 bases, in that order; junction bases with no gene match: 8. The CDR3 has 18 residues. Per the germline V gene, CDR1 is LGHDT and CDR2 is YNNKEL (reference sequence). CDR3 DNA sequence: TGTGCCAGCAGCCAAGTTCGCCTAGCGGGGGCCCACACCGGGGAGCTGTTTTTT. This codes for CASSQVRLAGAHTGELFF.

This clonotype was seen only a few times. The rearrangement joins TRBV29-1 to TRBJ1-1; D gene unclear. CDR3 size: 14 residues. The germline V gene encodes CDR1 SQVTM and CDR2 ANQGSEA. Trimming stripped 6 bases from V and 0 bases from J, with 14 bases between. The CDR3 DNA reads as TGCAGCGTCCTTCCCAATCCAGTGAACACTGAAGCTTTCTTT. It translates to CSVLPNPVNTEAFF.

V usage is TRBV5-5 and J usage is TRBJ2-5; D remains unclear. Per the germline V gene, CDR1 is SGHKS and CDR2 is YYEKEE (reference sequence). Deletions cut 4 bases from V and 9 bases from J, with 19 bases between. The CDR3 covers 14 residues. The CDR3 DNA follows: TGTGCCAGCAGCATATCCGGTGCCCTAGGACCCCAGTACTTC. This encodes CASSISGALGPQYF. The complete variable domain, with remaining parts taken from reference TRBV5-5 and TRBJ2-5, reads DAGVTQSPTHLIKTRGQQVTLRCSPISGHKSVSWYQQVLGQGPQFIFQYYEKEERGRGNFPDRFSARQFPNYSSELNVNALLLGDSALYLCASSISGALGPQYFGPGTRLLVL.

Details on this clonotype: A much larger clone sits a single nucleotide away, making a read error possible. Given the absence of the conserved phenylalanine or tryptophan at the CDR3 end, a read error is likely. The chain couples TRBV9 to TRBJ2-3; TRBD2 matches 7 bases. The length of the CDR3 is 14 residues. Losses at the gene ends were 1 base for V and 4 bases for J; bases not matched to a gene: 3. The V gene's germline CDR1 is SGDLS and CDR2 YYNGEE. As DNA, the CDR3 is TGTGCCAGCAGCGTACTACTAGCGTCAGATACGCAGTATTAT. This codes for CASSVLLASDTQYY.

V gene TRBV20-1 combines with J gene TRBJ2-1, with 9 nucleotides matching TRBD2. V lost 3 bases to trimming and J lost 8 bases; unmatched junction nucleotides: 14. Looked up from germline, CDR1 is DFQATT and CDR2 is SNEGSKA (reference sequence). The CDR3 has 16 residues. As DNA, the CDR3 is TGCAGTGCTAGTACCCTGGGCGGGAGGGCTTTCCATGAGCAGTTCTTC. It codes for CSASTLGGRAFHEQFF.

The table lists this clonotype with a few counts. This rearrangement joins TRBV25-1 to TRBJ2-3, with TRBD1 matching 7 bases. V shed 1 base and J 2 bases; nucleotides not matched to a gene: 9. Germline V lookup: CDR1 MGHDK, CDR2 SYGVNS. The CDR3 loop spans 17 amino acids. The CDR3 loop reads CASSESQGQPYTDTQYF. CDR3 DNA sequence: TGTGCCAGCAGTGAATCGCAGGGACAGCCTTACACAGATACGCAGTATTTT.

This clonotype has a handful of counts. This rearrangement joins TRBV7-9 to TRBJ2-1; possible D gene TRBD2, 5 bases. The V and J ends lost 5 bases and 7 bases respectively, with 21 bases between them. This CDR3 spans 16 amino acids. Germline V gene data show CDR1 as SEHNR and CDR2 as FQNEAQ (reference sequence). CDR3 DNA: TGTGCCAGCAGCCATCCCCCCTCGGGGTCTGGGAATGAGCAGTTCTTC. This codes for CASSHPPSGSGNEQFF.

In this sample, this clonotype turned up many times. This sequence joins TRBV5-1 and TRBJ2-1; 13 bases fit TRBD2. V lost 4 bases to trimming and J lost 8 bases; unmatched junction nucleotides: 6. This CDR3 contains 15 residues. The germline V gene has CDR1 SGHRS and CDR2 YFSETQ. DNA of the CDR3: TGCGCCAGCAGCCCCCGGACTAGCGGGAGTCATGAGCAGTTCTTC. Translated: CASSPRTSGSHEQFF.

The chain joins TRBV19 to TRBJ2-2; D is uncertain. Trimming took 5 bases from V and 5 from J, leaving 12 bases between them. The CDR3 is 14 amino acids. Germline lookup yields CDR1 LNHDA and CDR2 SQIVND (reference sequence). This chain's CDR3 is CASSPGRRTGELFF. In nucleotides, the CDR3 is TGTGCCAGTAGTCCCGGACGCAGAACCGGGGAGCTGTTTTTT.

This clonotype was counted ten times or more. The V gene is TRBV5-5, the J gene TRBJ2-1, with a tentative D call TRBD2 (6 bases). The CDR3 spans 18 residues. Germline CDR1 and CDR2: SGHKS and YYEKEE (reference sequence). The germline V and J ends were trimmed by 4 bases and 1 base, with 21 bases remaining between them. The CDR3 loop is CASSLSGVGSRSYNEQFF. The CDR3 coding sequence is TGTGCCAGCAGCCTCAGTGGGGTCGGGAGTCGGTCCTACAATGAGCAGTTCTTC.

The J gene is TRBJ2-3, the V gene TRBV12-3 or TRBV12-4, with D unclear. Trimming took off 6 bases at V and 4 bases at J, with 14 bases between the two ends. There are 14 residues in the CDR3. For the CDR3, the DNA is TGTGCCAGCAGCAGGCCCGGGCTCCCAGATACGCAGTATTTT. Translating gives CASSRPGLPDTQYF.

The gene calls are TRBV4-1 and TRBJ2-1, with unresolved D. Germline CDR1 is MGHRA and CDR2 is YSYEKL. The V end was cut by 4 bases, the J end by 2 bases, with 12 bases between. This CDR3 spans 15 amino acids. The CDR3 region has the DNA TGCGCCAGCAGCCCCCAGAAGAACACCTACAATGAGCAGTTCTTC. Its protein is CASSPQKNTYNEQFF.

CDR3: CASSLRAANYEQYF. The CDR3 bases are TGTGCCAGCAGCCTAAGGGCCGCTAACTACGAGCAGTACTTC. The chain has TRBV9 and TRBJ2-7; D gene unclear. The CDR3 has 14 residues. V dropped 4 bases and J dropped 3 bases, with 14 bases sitting between them. Germline lookup yields CDR1 SGDLS and CDR2 YYNGEE.